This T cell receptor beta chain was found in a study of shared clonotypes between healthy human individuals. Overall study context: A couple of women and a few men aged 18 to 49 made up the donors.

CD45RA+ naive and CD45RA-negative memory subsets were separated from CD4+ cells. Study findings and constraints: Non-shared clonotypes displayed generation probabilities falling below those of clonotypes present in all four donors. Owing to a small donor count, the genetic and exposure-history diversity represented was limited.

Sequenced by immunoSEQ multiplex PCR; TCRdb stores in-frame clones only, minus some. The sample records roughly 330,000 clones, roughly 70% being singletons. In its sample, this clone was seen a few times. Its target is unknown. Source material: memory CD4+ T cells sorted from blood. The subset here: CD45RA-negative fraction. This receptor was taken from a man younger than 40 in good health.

For the CDR3, the DNA is TGCGCCAGCAGAGGGCCACTAGCGGGAGGCTCCTACAATGAGCAGTTCTTC. Amino acid sequence: CASRGPLAGGSYNEQFF. The rearrangement uses TRBV10-2 and TRBJ2-1; TRBD2 aligns across 12 bases. V lost 6 bases, J lost 0 bases, and 6 bases stayed unmatched. Germline V gene data show CDR1 as WSHSY and CDR2 as SAAADI. CDR3 length: 17 residues.